Following are 18 T cell receptor beta chains from one sample sequenced in a study of T cell repertoires in cytomegalovirus infection. From the reads, TCRdb called clonotypes with MiXCR, one entry per CDR3 protein. The sample lists about 700,000 distinct CDR3 sequences, around 31% occurring once. These receptors have no identified antigens. Sequencing used cultured PBMCs, obtained from culture after CMV antigen stimulation. These receptors were collected from a human donor in good health (CMV status not recorded). Some clones in this sample may be carry-over from other donors' samples.

V and J are TRBV12-3 or TRBV12-4 and TRBJ2-7; TRBD1 matches at 7 bases. Trimming cost V 10 bases and J 3 bases; bases outside gene matches: 6. The CDR3 runs to 12 residues. The CDR3 region is CANRDRYYEQYF. CDR3 sequence (DNA): TGTGCCAACCGGGACAGATACTACGAGCAGTACTTC.

There are many counts of this clonotype. The J gene is TRBJ1-1, the V gene TRBV7-2, with 9 bases aligning to TRBD1. J was trimmed by 1 base and V by 4 bases; bases with no gene match: 1. The CDR3 loop spans 14 amino acids. The germline gives CDR1 SGHTA, CDR2 FQGNSA. The CDR3 reads CASSWGQGNTEAFF. CDR3 sequence (DNA): TGTGCCAGCAGCTGGGGACAGGGGAACACTGAAGCTTTCTTT.

A few counts support this clonotype. The V call is TRBV7-9, the J call TRBJ2-1; D gene uncertain. CDR3 length: 11 residues. V gave up 5 bases and J gave up 16 bases, with 15 bases separating them. Germline assignment: CDR1 SEHNR and CDR2 FQNEAQ (reference sequence). The CDR3 sequence: CASSKMGLVFF. In nucleotides, the CDR3 is TGTGCCAGCAGCAAGATGGGTCTGGTATTCTTC. Using reference TRBV7-9 and TRBJ2-1 for the parts outside the CDR3, the full variable domain is DTGVSQNPRHKITKRGQNVTFRCDPISEHNRLYWYRQTLGQGPEFLTYFQNEAQLEKSRLLSDRFSAERPKGSFSTLEIQRTEQGDSAMYLCASSKMGLVFFGPGTRLTVL.

This clonotype was counted a single time. The chain's CDR3 is CASSPGGTLSNYGYTF. The CDR3 DNA is TGTGCCAGCTCACCAGGGGGCACACTGTCTAACTATGGCTACACCTTC. The chain links TRBV18 to TRBJ1-2; weak D call: TRBD1 (6 bases). The CDR3 is 16 residues long. CDR1 and CDR2 (germline): KGHSH, LQKENI. V lost 2 bases to trimming and J lost 0 bases, with 13 bases between them.

The chain couples TRBV7-8 to TRBJ2-1; 7 bases line up with TRBD1. V lost 3 bases, J lost 3 bases, and 5 bases stayed unmatched. The V gene's germline CDR1 is SGHVS and CDR2 FQNEAQ. The CDR3 spans 15 residues. The CDR3 protein is CASSFGDRLYNEQFF. The CDR3 nucleotides read TGTGCCAGCAGCTTCGGGGACAGACTCTACAATGAGCAGTTCTTC.

The V gene is TRBV12-3 or TRBV12-4, the J gene TRBJ2-2; D might be TRBD1 or TRBD2, each matching 5 bases. Trimming pared 5 bases from V and 0 bases from J, leaving 10 bases between. This CDR3 is built from 15 residues. The DNA of the CDR3 is TGTGCCAGCAGTCCGGGACGGACGAACACCGGGGAGCTGTTTTTT. It is translated as CASSPGRTNTGELFF.

CDR3 residues: CASSDRRTYEQYF. CDR3 sequence (DNA): TGTGCCAGCTCCGACCGGCGGACCTACGAGCAGTACTTC. The chain employs TRBV7-4 and TRBJ2-7, with no clear D. The CDR3 contains 13 residues. The germline V gene encodes CDR1 SGHVT and CDR2 SQSDAQ. The V gene lost 8 bases and the J gene lost 2 bases, with 13 bases spanning the gap. The full variable domain, its missing parts supplied by reference TRBV7-4 and TRBJ2-7, is GAGVSQSPRYKVAKRGRDVALRCDSISGHVTLYWYRQTLGQGSEVLTYSQSDAQRDKSGRPSGRFSAERPERSVSTLKIQRTEQGDSAVYLCASSDRRTYEQYFGPGTRLTVT.

This clonotype was seen more than once but under ten times. V gene TRBV7-8 combines with J gene TRBJ1-6; D is perhaps TRBD1 (5 bases). This CDR3 is 17 amino acids long. With 2 bases removed from V and 6 bases from J, the gap between germline ends came to 17 bases. CDR1 and CDR2 from the germline V gene are SGHVS and FQNEAQ. The CDR3 bases are TGTGCCAGCAGCTTACAATCTGGGGCAGGACGTAATTCACCCCTCCACTTT. This sequence encodes CASSLQSGAGRNSPLHF.

This clonotype was counted between two and nine times. The CDR3, as DNA: TGTGCCACCAGTGATTTGACCAGGAACTATGGCTACACCTTC. Its protein product is CATSDLTRNYGYTF. The rearrangement joins TRBV24-1 to TRBJ1-2; no definite D call. Germline V gives CDR1 KGHDR, CDR2 SFDVKD. CDR3 length: 14 amino acids. The germline V and J ends were trimmed by 0 bases and 2 bases, with 6 bases remaining between them.

This clonotype was seen only a few times. V usage is TRBV2 and J usage is TRBJ2-7; 9 positions agree with TRBD2. Germline loops: CDR1 SNHLY, CDR2 FYNNEI. The CDR3 has 16 residues. V was pared by 4 bases and J by 3 bases, with 10 bases of the junction left unmatched. CDR3 sequence (DNA): TGTGCCAGCAGTGGTCAGGGAGCGGGAGGCCGCTACGAGCAGTACTTC. Translation gives CASSGQGAGGRYEQYF.

This clonotype was counted a few times. The chain links TRBV15 to TRBJ1-5, with D unclear. This CDR3 is built from 14 residues. The V gene's germline CDR1 is LNHNV and CDR2 YYDKDF (reference sequence). The ends were cut back, 5 bases at V and 2 bases at J, with 10 bases in the middle. The CDR3 DNA reads as TGTGCCACCAGCGCCCGGGCCGGCAATCAGCCCCAGCATTTT. Translation: CATSARAGNQPQHF.

This clonotype was observed a few times. V usage is TRBV4-3 and J usage is TRBJ2-3; D not certain. V was pared by 3 bases and J by 5 bases, with 9 bases between. This CDR3 region has 13 residues. Germline values: CDR1 LGHNA, CDR2 YSLEER. CDR3 residues: CASSQYPGDTQYF. In nucleotides, the CDR3 is TGCGCCAGCAGCCAGTACCCCGGAGATACGCAGTATTTT.

The rearrangement uses TRBV4-1 and TRBJ2-1; maybe TRBD1 (5 bases). Germline values: CDR1 MGHRA, CDR2 YSYEKL. This CDR3 comprises 20 residues. Between the trimmed V and J ends, which lost 1 base and 0 bases, there was a span of 22 bases. As DNA, the CDR3 is TGCGCCAGCAGCCAAGTAACGACCCGGACACCCAGAAGCTCCTACAATGAGCAGTTCTTC. Translation gives CASSQVTTRTPRSSYNEQFF.

This sequence joins TRBV6-8 and TRBJ2-1; no definite D call. The CDR3 spans 15 residues. The germline V and J ends were trimmed by 0 bases and 4 bases, with 10 bases remaining between them. Germline loops: CDR1 MNHGY, CDR2 SAAAGT. The CDR3 loop reads CASSYSGRTYNEQFF. For the CDR3, the DNA is TGTGCCAGCAGTTACTCTGGCCGCACGTACAATGAGCAGTTCTTC.

This clonotype was counted between two and nine times. The chain uses TRBV4-1 and TRBJ1-1; possibly TRBD1 for D (6 bases). Trimming removed 0 bases at V and 3 bases at J, with 20 bases between. Germline V CDR1 and CDR2: MGHRA, YSYEKL. The CDR3 extends over 18 amino acids. The CDR3 coding sequence is TGCGCCAGCAGCCAAGATCCCAGGGGAATAGGTCGTTACACTGAAGCTTTCTTT. Translating gives CASSQDPRGIGRYTEAFF.

The J gene is TRBJ2-7, the V gene TRBV19, with 7 bases identical to TRBD2. Germline-derived CDR1 and CDR2 are LNHDA and SQIVND (reference sequence). The CDR3 runs 14 residues. With 6 bases clipped from V and 3 bases from J, the junction kept 8 bases outside the gene matches. CDR3 protein: CASSHRDYVYEQYF. Written as DNA, the CDR3 is TGTGCCAGTAGCCACCGGGACTACGTCTACGAGCAGTACTTC. The full variable domain, with the rest looked up from reference TRBV19 and TRBJ2-7, is DGGITQSPKYLFRKEGQNVTLSCEQNLNHDAMYWYRQDPGQGLRLIYYSQIVNDFQKGDIAEGYSVSREKKESFPLTVTSAQKNPTAFYLCASSHRDYVYEQYFGPGTRLTVT.

As DNA, the CDR3 is TGCAGTGCTGTGGCAGGACAGGCGAACACTGAAGCTTTCTTT. This encodes CSAVAGQANTEAFF. The V and J genes are TRBV20-1 and TRBJ1-1; 7 bases are shared with TRBD1. The CDR3 is 14 amino acids. The trim removed 5 bases at V and 1 base at J, leaving 7 bases unmatched. CDR1 is DFQATT, CDR2 SNEGSKA, per germline (reference sequence).

The V and J genes are TRBV4-1 and TRBJ2-1; tentative D call: TRBD1 (5 bases). V was shortened by 1 base and J by 8 bases, with 12 bases between the two germline ends. CDR1 is MGHRA and CDR2 is YSYEKL in the germline V gene. The CDR3 sequence is 14 residues long. The CDR3 bases are TGCGCCAGCAGCCAAGGGTTAGGGGTGGATGAGCAGTTCTTC. Translation: CASSQGLGVDEQFF.